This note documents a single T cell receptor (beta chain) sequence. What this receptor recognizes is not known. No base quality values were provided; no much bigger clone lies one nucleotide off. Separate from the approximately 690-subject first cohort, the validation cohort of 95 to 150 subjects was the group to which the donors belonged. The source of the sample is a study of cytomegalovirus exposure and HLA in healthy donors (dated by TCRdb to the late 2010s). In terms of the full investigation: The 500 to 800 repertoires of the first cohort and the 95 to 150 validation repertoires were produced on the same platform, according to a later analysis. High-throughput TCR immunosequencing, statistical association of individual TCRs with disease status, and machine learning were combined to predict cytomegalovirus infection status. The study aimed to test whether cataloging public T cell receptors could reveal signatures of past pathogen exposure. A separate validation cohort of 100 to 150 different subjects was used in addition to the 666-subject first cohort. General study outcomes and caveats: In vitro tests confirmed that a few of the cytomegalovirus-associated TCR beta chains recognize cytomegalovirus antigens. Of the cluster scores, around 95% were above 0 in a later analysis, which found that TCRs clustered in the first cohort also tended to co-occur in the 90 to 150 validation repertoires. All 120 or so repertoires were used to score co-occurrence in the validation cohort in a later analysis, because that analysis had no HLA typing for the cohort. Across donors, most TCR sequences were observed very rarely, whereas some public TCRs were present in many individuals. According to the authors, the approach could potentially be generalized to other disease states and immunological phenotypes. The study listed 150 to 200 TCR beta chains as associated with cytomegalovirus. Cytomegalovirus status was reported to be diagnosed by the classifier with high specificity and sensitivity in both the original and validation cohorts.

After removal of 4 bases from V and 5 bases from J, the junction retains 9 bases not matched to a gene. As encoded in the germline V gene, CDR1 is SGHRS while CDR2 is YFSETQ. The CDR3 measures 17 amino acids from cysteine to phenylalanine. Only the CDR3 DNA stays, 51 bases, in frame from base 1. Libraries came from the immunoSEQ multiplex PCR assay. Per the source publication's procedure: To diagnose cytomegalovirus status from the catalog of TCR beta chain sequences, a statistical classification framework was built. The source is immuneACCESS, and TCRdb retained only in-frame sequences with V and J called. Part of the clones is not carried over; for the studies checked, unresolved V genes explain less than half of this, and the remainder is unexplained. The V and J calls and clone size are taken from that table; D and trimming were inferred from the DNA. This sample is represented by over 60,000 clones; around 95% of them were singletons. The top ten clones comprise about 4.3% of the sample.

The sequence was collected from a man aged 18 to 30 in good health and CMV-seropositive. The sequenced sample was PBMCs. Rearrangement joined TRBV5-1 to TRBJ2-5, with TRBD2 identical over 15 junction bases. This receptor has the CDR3 CASSPDGTSGRLETQYF. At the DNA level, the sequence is TGCGCCAGCAGCCCTGACGGGACTAGCGGGAGGCTGGAGACCCAGTACTTC.